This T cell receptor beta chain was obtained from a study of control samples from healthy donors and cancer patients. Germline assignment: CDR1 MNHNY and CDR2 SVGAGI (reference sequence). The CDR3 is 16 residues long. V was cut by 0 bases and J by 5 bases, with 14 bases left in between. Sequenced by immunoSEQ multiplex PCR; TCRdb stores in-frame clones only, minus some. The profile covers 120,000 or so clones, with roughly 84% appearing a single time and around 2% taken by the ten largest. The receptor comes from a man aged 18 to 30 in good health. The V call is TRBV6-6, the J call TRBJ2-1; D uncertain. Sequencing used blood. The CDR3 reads CASSYSTTPRHNEQFF. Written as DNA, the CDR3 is TGTGCCAGCAGTTACTCGACCACTCCTCGCCACAATGAGCAGTTCTTC.